These T cell receptor beta chains were read from a single sample in a study of beta chain features in type 1 diabetes. Measured with immunoSEQ multiplex PCR; TCRdb has only the in-frame clones, and not every one. The sample shows approximately 60,000 clones, approximately 59% of them seen only once. Sequenced sample: Tregs from blood. The receptors were sampled from a woman between 18 and 29 years old in good health. Both conserved end residues are part of each CDR3. The D gene is left open where the match is weak. Where a row states a size, it is once, few, many or the class of an expanded clone; other rows omit it.

TGCGCCAGCAGCACCCTGGGACAGACTAACACCGGGGAGCTGTTTTTT	CASSTLGQTNTGELFF	NA	TRBD1	TRBV5-1	TRBJ2-2
TGTGCAAGTCCCAGGGCGGGGCGGGGCCCCTATAATTCACCCCTCCACTTT	CASPRAGRGPYNSPLHF	NA	NA	TRBV12-2	TRBJ1-6
TGCGCCAGCAGCCCCGGGGACAGAAACTATGGCTACACCTTC	CASSPGDRNYGYTF	NA	TRBD1	TRBV4-1	TRBJ1-2
TGTGCCAGCAGCTCCCGGGACACCTTGAACACTGAAGCTTTCTTT	CASSSRDTLNTEAFF	few	NA	TRBV5-4	TRBJ1-1
TGTGCCAGTTCCGACAGGGGCACAGATACGCAGTATTTT	CASSDRGTDTQYF	NA	TRBD1	TRBV19	TRBJ2-3
TGTGCCAGCAGCGCCAAGGGGGGGCCTAACTATGGCTACACCTTC	CASSAKGGPNYGYTF	NA	NA	TRBV9	TRBJ1-2
TGTGCCAGTAGTATCGGACTAGCGGGAGAGGGGAAGCAGTTCTTC	CASSIGLAGEGKQFF	NA	TRBD2	TRBV19	TRBJ2-1
TGCGCCAGCAGCTTGGCCGGGGGGGCAGATACGCAGTATTTT	CASSLAGGADTQYF	NA	TRBD2	TRBV5-1	TRBJ2-3
TGTGCCAGCAGCCCTAGGGGGACTAGCGGACCCAACATTCAGTACTTC	CASSPRGTSGPNIQYF	few	TRBD2	TRBV9	TRBJ2-4
TGTGCCAGCTCGCCAGGGAGCAGGTCCTCCTACGAGCAGTACTTC	CASSPGSRSSYEQYF	NA	NA	TRBV18	TRBJ2-7
TGCAGCGTTGAGAGTCTCTCAACCGACTATGGCTACACCTTC	CSVESLSTDYGYTF	once	NA	TRBV29-1	TRBJ1-2